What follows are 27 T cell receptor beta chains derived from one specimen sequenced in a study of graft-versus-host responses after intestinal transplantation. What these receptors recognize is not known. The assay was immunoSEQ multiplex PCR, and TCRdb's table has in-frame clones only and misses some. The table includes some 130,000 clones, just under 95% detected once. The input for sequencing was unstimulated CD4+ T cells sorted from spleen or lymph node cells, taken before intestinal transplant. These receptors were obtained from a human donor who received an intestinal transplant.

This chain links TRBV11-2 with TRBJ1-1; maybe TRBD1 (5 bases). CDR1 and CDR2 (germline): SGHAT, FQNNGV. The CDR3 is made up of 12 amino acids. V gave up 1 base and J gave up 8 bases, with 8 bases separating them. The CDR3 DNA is TGTGCCAGCAGCTTAGGCAGGGCAGAAGCTTTCTTT. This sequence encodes CASSLGRAEAFF.

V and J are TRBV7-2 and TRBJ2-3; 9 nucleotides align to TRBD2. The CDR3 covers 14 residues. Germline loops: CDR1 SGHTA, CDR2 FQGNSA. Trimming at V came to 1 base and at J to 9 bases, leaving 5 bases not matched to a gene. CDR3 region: CASSLVAGEGTQYF. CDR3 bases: TGTGCCAGCAGCTTAGTAGCGGGAGAAGGCACGCAGTATTTT. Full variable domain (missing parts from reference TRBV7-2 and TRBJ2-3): GAGVSQSPSNKVTEKGKDVELRCDPISGHTALYWYRQSLGQGLEFLIYFQGNSAPDKSGLPSDRFSAERTGGSVSTLTIQRTQQEDSAVYLCASSLVAGEGTQYFGPGTRLTVL.

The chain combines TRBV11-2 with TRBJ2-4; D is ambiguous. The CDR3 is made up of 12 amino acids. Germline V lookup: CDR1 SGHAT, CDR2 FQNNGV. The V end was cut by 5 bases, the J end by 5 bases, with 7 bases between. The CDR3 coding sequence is TGTGCCAGCAGCCCCTCCCAAAACATTCAGTACTTC. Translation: CASSPSQNIQYF.

The CDR3 DNA reads TGTGCCACCAGCGTTCCAGGGGTCGCGGGAGTTTGGCAGTTCTTC. It codes for CATSVPGVAGVWQFF. The V call is TRBV15, the J call TRBJ2-1; possible D gene TRBD2, 7 bases. Germline V gene sequence: CDR1 LNHNV, CDR2 YYDKDF (reference sequence). CDR3 length: 15 residues. With 5 bases removed from V and 12 bases from J, the gap between germline ends came to 23 bases.

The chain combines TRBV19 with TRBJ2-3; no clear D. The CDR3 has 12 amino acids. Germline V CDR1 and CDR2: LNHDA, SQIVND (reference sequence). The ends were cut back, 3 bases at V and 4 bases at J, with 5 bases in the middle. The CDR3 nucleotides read TGTGCCAGTAGTATCCGAGCAGATACGCAGTATTTT. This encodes CASSIRADTQYF.

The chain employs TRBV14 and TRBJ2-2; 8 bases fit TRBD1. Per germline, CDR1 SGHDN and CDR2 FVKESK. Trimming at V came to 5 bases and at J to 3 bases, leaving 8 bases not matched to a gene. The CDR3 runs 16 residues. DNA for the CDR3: TGTGCCAGCAGCAAATACCGGGACAGGTACACCGGGGAGCTGTTTTTT. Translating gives CASSKYRDRYTGELFF.

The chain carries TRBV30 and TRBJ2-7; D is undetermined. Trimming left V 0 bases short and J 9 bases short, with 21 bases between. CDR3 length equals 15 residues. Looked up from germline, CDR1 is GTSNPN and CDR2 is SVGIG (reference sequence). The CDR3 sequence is CAWSVLPELRRRQYF. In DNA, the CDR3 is TGTGCCTGGAGTGTCTTACCTGAACTCCGCCGGCGGCAGTACTTC.

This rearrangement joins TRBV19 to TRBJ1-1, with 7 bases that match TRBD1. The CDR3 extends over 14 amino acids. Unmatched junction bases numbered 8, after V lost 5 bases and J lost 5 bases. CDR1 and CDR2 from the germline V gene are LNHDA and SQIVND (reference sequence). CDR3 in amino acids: CASSPDRSRTEAFF. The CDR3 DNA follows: TGTGCCAGTAGTCCGGACAGGTCGAGGACTGAAGCTTTCTTT.

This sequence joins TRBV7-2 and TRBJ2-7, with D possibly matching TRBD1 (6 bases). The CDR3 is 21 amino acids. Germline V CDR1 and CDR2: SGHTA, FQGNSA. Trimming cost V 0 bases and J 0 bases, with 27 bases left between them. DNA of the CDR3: TGTGCCAGCAGCTTAGCCGTGGGGAAAATTATGGGGGCCCGGAACTCCTACGAGCAGTACTTC. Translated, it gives CASSLAVGKIMGARNSYEQYF.

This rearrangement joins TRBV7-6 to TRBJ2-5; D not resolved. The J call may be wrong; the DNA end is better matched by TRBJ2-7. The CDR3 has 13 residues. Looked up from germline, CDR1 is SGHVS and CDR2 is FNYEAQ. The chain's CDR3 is CASSLATVSEQYF. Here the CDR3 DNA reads TGTGCCAGCAGCTTAGCCACGGTCAGCGAGCAGTACTTC.

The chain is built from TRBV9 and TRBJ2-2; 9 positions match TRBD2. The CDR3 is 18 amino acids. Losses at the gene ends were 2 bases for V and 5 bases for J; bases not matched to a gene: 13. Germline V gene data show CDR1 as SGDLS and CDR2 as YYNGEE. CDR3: CASSVAGGGLAGTGELFF. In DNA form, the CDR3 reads TGTGCCAGCAGCGTCGCTGGGGGGGGCCTAGCGGGGACCGGGGAGCTGTTTTTT.

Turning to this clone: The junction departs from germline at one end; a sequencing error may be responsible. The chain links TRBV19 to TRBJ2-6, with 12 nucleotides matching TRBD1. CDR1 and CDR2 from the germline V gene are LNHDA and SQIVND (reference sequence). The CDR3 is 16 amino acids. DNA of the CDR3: TGTGTCAGTATCCGGGACAGGGGGCCTGGGGCCAACGTCCTGACTTTC. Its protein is CVSIRDRGPGANVLTF.

The chain's CDR3 is CASSKEKGTSGRGPYEQYF. The CDR3 DNA follows: TGTGCCAGCAGCAAAGAGAAAGGGACTAGCGGGAGGGGACCCTACGAGCAGTACTTC. V usage is TRBV21-1 and J usage is TRBJ2-7; TRBD2, the table's D call, lacks a check against the DNA. TRBV21-1 is flagged as a pseudogene. The CDR3 is 19 residues long.

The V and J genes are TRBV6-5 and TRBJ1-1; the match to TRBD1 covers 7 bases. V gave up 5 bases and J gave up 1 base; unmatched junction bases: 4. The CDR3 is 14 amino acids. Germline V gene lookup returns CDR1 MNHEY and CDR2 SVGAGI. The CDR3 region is CASSNRGANTEAFF. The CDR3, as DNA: TGTGCCAGCAGTAACAGGGGAGCGAACACTGAAGCTTTCTTT.

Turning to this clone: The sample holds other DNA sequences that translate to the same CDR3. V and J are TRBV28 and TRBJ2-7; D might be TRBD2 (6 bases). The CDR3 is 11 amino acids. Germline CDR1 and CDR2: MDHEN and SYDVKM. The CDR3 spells CVIADGYEQYF. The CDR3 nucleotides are TGTGTCATAGCGGATGGGTACGAGCAGTACTTC.

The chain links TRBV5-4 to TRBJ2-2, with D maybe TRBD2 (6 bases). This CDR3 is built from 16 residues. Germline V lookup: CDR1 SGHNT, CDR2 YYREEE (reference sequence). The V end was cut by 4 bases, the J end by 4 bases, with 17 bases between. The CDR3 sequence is CASSLSGLIPTGELFF. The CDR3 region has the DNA TGTGCCAGCAGCCTCTCGGGACTTATTCCCACCGGGGAGCTGTTTTTT. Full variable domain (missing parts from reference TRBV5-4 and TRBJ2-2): ETGVTQSPTHLIKTRGQQVTLRCSSQSGHNTVSWYQQALGQGPQFIFQYYREEENGRGNFPPRFSGLQFPNYSSELNVNALELDDSALYLCASSLSGLIPTGELFFGEGSRLTVL.

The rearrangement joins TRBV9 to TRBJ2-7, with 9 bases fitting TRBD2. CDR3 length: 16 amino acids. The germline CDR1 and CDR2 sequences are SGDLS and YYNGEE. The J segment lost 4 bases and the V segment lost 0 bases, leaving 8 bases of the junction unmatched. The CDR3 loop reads CASSVAGSGSLYEQYF. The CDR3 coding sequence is TGTGCCAGCAGCGTAGCTGGTAGCGGGAGTTTGTACGAGCAGTACTTC.

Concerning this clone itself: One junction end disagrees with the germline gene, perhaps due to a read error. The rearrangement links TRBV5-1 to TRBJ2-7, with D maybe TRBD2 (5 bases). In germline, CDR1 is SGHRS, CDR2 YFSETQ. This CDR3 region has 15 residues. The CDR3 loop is CASSQSPEAATEGCF. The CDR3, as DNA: TGCGCCAGCAGCCAATCCCCGGAGGCCGCAACAGAAGGGTGCTTC.

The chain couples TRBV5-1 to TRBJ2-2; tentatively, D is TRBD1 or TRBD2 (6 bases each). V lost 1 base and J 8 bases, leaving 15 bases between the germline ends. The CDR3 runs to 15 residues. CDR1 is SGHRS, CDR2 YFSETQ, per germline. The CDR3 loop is CASSLIRGHPGELFF. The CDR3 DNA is TGCGCCAGCAGCTTGATCCGGGGGCATCCAGGGGAGCTGTTTTTT.

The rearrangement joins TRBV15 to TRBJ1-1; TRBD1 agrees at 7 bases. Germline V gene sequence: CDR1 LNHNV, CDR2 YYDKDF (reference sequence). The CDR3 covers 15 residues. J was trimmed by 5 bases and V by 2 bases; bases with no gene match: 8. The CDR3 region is CATSRSRGAGTEAFF. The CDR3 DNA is TGTGCCACCAGCAGATCCAGGGGGGCTGGAACTGAAGCTTTCTTT.

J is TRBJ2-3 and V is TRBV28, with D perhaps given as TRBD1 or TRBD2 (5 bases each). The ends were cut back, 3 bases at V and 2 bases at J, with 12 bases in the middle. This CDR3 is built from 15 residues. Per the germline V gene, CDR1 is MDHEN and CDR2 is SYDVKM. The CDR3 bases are TGTGCCAGCAGTTTGCCCGGGGCCGCCACAGATACGCAGTATTTT. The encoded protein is CASSLPGAATDTQYF.

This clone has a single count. This CDR3 is CASSYSQGPYEQYF. The CDR3 DNA is TGTGCCAGCAGTTATTCCCAGGGGCCCTACGAGCAGTACTTC. The gene calls are TRBV6-5 and TRBJ2-7; possible D gene TRBD1, 6 bases. Trimming pared 3 bases from V and 2 bases from J, leaving 11 bases between. This CDR3 comprises 14 residues. Germline V lookup: CDR1 MNHEY, CDR2 SVGAGI.

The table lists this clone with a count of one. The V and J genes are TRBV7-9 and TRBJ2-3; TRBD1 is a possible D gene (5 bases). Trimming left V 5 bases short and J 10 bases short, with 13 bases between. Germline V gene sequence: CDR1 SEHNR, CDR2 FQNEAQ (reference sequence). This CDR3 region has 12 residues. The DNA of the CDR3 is TGTGCCAGCAGCAGGGAAAGGGGTTCGCAGTATTTT. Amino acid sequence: CASSRERGSQYF.

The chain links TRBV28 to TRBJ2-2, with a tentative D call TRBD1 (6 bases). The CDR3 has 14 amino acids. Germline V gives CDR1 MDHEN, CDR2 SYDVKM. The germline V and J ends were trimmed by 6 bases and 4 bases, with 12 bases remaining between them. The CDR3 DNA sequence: TGTGCCAGCAGGCCGTCAGGGGCCACCGGGGAGCTGTTTTTT. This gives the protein CASRPSGATGELFF.

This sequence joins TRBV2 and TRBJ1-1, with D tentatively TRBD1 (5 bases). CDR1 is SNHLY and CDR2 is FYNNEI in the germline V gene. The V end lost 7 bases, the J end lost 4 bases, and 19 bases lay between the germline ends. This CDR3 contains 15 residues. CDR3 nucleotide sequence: TGTGCCAGCACTGCCGAGGGACTGGGGAGCACTGAAGCTTTCTTT. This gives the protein CASTAEGLGSTEAFF.

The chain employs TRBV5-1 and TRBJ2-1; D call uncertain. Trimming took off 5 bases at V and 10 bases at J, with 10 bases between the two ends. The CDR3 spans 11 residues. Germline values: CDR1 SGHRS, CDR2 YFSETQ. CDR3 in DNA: TGCGCCAGCAGAGGGCATAGGGAGCAGTTCTTC. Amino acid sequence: CASRGHREQFF.

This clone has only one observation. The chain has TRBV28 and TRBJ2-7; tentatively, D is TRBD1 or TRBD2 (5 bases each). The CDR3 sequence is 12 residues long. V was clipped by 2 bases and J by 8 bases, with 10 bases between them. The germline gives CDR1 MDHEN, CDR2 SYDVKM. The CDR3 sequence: CASSLQGPKQYF. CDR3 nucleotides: TGTGCCAGCAGTTTACAGGGACCCAAGCAGTACTTC.